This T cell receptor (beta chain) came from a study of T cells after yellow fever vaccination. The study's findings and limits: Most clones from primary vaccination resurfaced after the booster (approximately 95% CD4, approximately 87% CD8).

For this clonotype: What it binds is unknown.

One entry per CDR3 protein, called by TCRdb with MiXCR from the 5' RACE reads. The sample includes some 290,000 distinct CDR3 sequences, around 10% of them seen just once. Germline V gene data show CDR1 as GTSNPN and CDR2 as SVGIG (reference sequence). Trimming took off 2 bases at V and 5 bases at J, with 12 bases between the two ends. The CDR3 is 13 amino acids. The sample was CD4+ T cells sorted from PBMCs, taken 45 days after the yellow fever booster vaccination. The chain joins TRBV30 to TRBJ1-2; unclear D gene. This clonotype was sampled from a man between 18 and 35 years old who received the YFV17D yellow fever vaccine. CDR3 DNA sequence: TGTGCCTGGAGTCAGAGGACGGGGTATGGCTACACCTTC. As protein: CAWSQRTGYGYTF.